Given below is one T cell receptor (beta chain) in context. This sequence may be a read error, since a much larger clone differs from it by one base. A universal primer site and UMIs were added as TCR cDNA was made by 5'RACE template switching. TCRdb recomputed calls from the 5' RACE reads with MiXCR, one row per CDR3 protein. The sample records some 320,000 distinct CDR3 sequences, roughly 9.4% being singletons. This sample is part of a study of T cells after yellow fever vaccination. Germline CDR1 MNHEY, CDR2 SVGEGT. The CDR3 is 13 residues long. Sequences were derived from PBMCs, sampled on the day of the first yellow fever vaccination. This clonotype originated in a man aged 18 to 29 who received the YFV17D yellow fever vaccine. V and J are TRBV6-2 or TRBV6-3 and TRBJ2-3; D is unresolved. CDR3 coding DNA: TGTGCCAGCAGTTACTCCAGCACAGATAAGCAGTATTTT. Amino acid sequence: CASSYSSTDKQYF.